A single sample gave rise to the 19 T cell receptor beta chains below, sequenced in a study of T cell responses to AZD1222 COVID-19 vaccine. Here immunoSEQ multiplex PCR was the method, and the copy in TCRdb shows in-frame clones only, minus some. The table has about 120,000 clones, over 75% seen once. The sequenced sample was peripheral blood, obtained on day 0 of AZD1222 vaccination. The receptors shown here come from an adult in good health.

This clone was seen just once. The chain recombines TRBV5-5 with TRBJ2-7; 8 bases fit TRBD1. V was pared by 4 bases and J by 3 bases, with 15 bases of the junction left unmatched. CDR1 is SGHKS and CDR2 is YYEKEE in the germline V gene (reference sequence). The CDR3 is made up of 17 amino acids. Written as DNA, the CDR3 is TGTGCCAGCAGCCAACGGCTTACTTCAGACAGGGGCTACGAGCAGTACTTC. Translation gives CASSQRLTSDRGYEQYF.

The gene calls are TRBV30 and TRBJ1-6; weak D call: TRBD1 (5 bases). Trimming left V 4 bases short and J 7 bases short, with 11 bases between. The CDR3 contains 13 residues. Germline CDR1 reads GTSNPN; CDR2 reads SVGIG (reference sequence). CDR3 nucleotide sequence: TGTGCCTGGAAGGCAGGGTACAATTCACCCCTCCACTTT. It translates to CAWKAGYNSPLHF.

V is TRBV6-6 and J is TRBJ1-2, with D hard to call. Germline lookup yields CDR1 MNHNY and CDR2 SVGAGI (reference sequence). The ends were cut back, 3 bases at V and 6 bases at J, with 8 bases in the middle. CDR3 length: 12 residues. CDR3: CASSYLPDGYTF. DNA for the CDR3: TGTGCCAGCAGTTATCTCCCCGATGGCTACACCTTC.

The chain combines TRBV9 with TRBJ2-2; 7 nucleotides align to TRBD1. V dropped 3 bases and J dropped 6; count of bases not matched to a gene: 8. CDR1 is SGDLS and CDR2 is YYNGEE in the germline V gene. This CDR3 comprises 15 residues. In DNA, the CDR3 is TGTGCCAGCAGCGCAGGGGGAGAGGAAGCCGGGGAGCTGTTTTTT. It specifies CASSAGGEEAGELFF.

The CDR3 protein is CSAPEHSGQFF. The CDR3 DNA follows: TGCAGTGCTCCGGAACACAGTGGGCAGTTCTTC. The chain recombines TRBV20-1 with TRBJ2-1; D gene unclear. The ends were cut back, 5 bases at V and 12 bases at J, with 14 bases in the middle. CDR3 length equals 11 residues. The germline V gene has CDR1 DFQATT and CDR2 SNEGSKA (reference sequence).

The chain uses TRBV27 and TRBJ1-1; D remains unclear. Trimming removed 8 bases from V and 1 base from J, with 11 bases in between. Germline loops: CDR1 MNHEY, CDR2 SMNVEV (reference sequence). This CDR3 spans 13 amino acids. This CDR3 is CASRRGPNTEAFF. CDR3 DNA: TGTGCCAGCCGACGGGGTCCGAACACTGAAGCTTTCTTT.

The chain couples TRBV24-1 to TRBJ2-2; D is unresolved. The V gene's germline CDR1 is KGHDR and CDR2 SFDVKD. The V gene lost 6 bases and the J gene lost 1 base, with 8 bases spanning the gap. The CDR3 has 14 residues. CDR3 sequence: CATSNEQNTGELFF. The CDR3, as DNA: TGTGCCACCAGTAATGAACAGAACACCGGGGAGCTGTTTTTT.

The rearrangement uses TRBV7-9 and TRBJ2-1, with TRBD2 matching 9 bases. The CDR3 spans 17 residues. J lost 4 bases, V lost 2 bases, and 9 bases had no gene match. Germline assignment: CDR1 SEHNR and CDR2 FQNEAQ (reference sequence). The CDR3 spells CASSLRAGGPRYNEQFF. CDR3 in DNA: TGTGCCAGCAGCTTAAGAGCGGGGGGACCCCGATACAATGAGCAGTTCTTC.

J is TRBJ2-7 and V is TRBV2, with D maybe TRBD1 (6 bases). Germline-derived CDR1 and CDR2 are SNHLY and FYNNEI. V was cut by 7 bases and J by 10 bases, with 14 bases left in between. This CDR3 is built from 11 residues. Here the CDR3 reads CASMRLQGQYF. In DNA, the CDR3 is TGTGCCAGCATGAGGTTACAGGGACAGTACTTC.

J is TRBJ2-7 and V is TRBV6-5; TRBD1 or TRBD2 may be the D gene (6 bases each). Trimming stripped 5 bases from V and 2 bases from J, with 16 bases between. This CDR3 contains 15 residues. In germline, CDR1 is MNHEY, CDR2 SVGAGI. The CDR3 spells CASSPRKGGTYEQYF. Here the CDR3 DNA reads TGTGCCAGCAGTCCCCGGAAGGGGGGAACCTACGAGCAGTACTTC.

This chain links TRBV5-6 with TRBJ1-1; D unclear. V lost 4 bases and J 0 bases, leaving 13 bases between the germline ends. Germline V CDR1 and CDR2: SGHDT, YYEEEE. The length of the CDR3 is 15 residues. The CDR3: CASSPLAGLNTEAFF. As DNA, the CDR3 is TGTGCCAGCAGCCCCCTTGCAGGCCTGAACACTGAAGCTTTCTTT.

The V and J genes are TRBV28 and TRBJ1-4; the D is unclear. Looked up from germline, CDR1 is MDHEN and CDR2 is SYDVKM. V was clipped by 2 bases and J by 4 bases, with 8 bases between them. The CDR3 runs 14 residues. Here the CDR3 reads CASSLRSVNEKLFF. In DNA form, the CDR3 reads TGTGCCAGCAGTTTACGGTCAGTTAATGAAAAACTGTTTTTT.

The V call is TRBV14, the J call TRBJ1-4; D might be TRBD1 (6 bases). The germline V gene encodes CDR1 SGHDN and CDR2 FVKESK. Trimming shortened V by 4 bases and J by 8 bases, and 14 bases separated the two germline ends. The CDR3 length is 14 residues. This chain's CDR3 is CASSLSGVREKLFF. As DNA, the CDR3 is TGTGCCAGCAGCCTATCAGGGGTTCGGGAAAAACTGTTTTTT.

The chain has TRBV5-1 and TRBJ2-3, with a weak D call TRBD2 (7 bases). CDR1 SGHRS and CDR2 YFSETQ come from the germline V gene. The CDR3 loop spans 15 amino acids. V was shortened by 0 bases and J by 6 bases, with 14 bases between the two germline ends. CDR3 region: CASSLAGGGMDTQYF. As DNA, the CDR3 is TGCGCCAGCAGCTTGGCCGGCGGGGGCATGGATACGCAGTATTTT.

In this sample, this clone turned up once. The chain uses TRBV6-5 and TRBJ2-7, with a tentative D call TRBD1 (6 bases). The CDR3 is made up of 12 amino acids. V was shortened by 10 bases and J by 3 bases, with 13 bases between the two germline ends. The germline gives CDR1 MNHEY, CDR2 SVGAGI. For the CDR3, the DNA is TGTGCCAACGGGGACAATGTCTACGAGCAGTACTTC. It codes for CANGDNVYEQYF.

The chain is built from TRBV27 and TRBJ2-1, with 15 nucleotides matching TRBD2. The length of the CDR3 is 16 residues. Germline CDR1 and CDR2: MNHEY and SMNVEV (reference sequence). The J segment lost 10 bases and the V segment lost 3 bases, leaving 7 bases of the junction unmatched. The CDR3 DNA follows: TGTGCCAGCAGTTTTGCGGGACTAGCGGGAGGAGGAGAGCAGTTCTTC. Residues: CASSFAGLAGGGEQFF.

The chain links TRBV6-5 to TRBJ2-7, with TRBD1 matching over 8 bases. V shed 5 bases and J 3 bases; nucleotides not matched to a gene: 6. This CDR3 contains 14 residues. Germline loops: CDR1 MNHEY, CDR2 SVGAGI. As DNA, the CDR3 is TGTGCCAGCAGTCCTGGACAGGGAAACTACGAGCAGTACTTC. Its protein product is CASSPGQGNYEQYF.

The CDR3 loop is CASRTRTSLLDEQFF. In DNA, the CDR3 is TGTGCCAGCAGAACAAGGACTTCCTTATTGGATGAGCAGTTCTTC. V and J are TRBV7-9 and TRBJ2-1; a weak D match, TRBD2 (5 bases). The germline V gene has CDR1 SEHNR and CDR2 FQNEAQ (reference sequence). This CDR3 is built from 15 residues. The ends were cut back, 6 bases at V and 8 bases at J, with 20 bases in the middle. Drawing the rest from reference TRBV7-9 and TRBJ2-1, the complete variable domain is DTGVSQNPRHKITKRGQNVTFRCDPISEHNRLYWYRQTLGQGPEFLTYFQNEAQLEKSRLLSDRFSAERPKGSFSTLEIQRTEQGDSAMYLCASRTRTSLLDEQFFGPGTRLTVL.

This clone has just one count. The chain uses TRBV6-1 and TRBJ2-1, with D unclear. The V end was cut by 2 bases, the J end by 0 bases, with 11 bases between. The germline V gene has CDR1 MNHNS and CDR2 SASEGT. CDR3 length: 16 amino acids. CDR3 amino acids: CASSELLQSSYNEQFF. In nucleotides, the CDR3 is TGTGCCAGCAGTGAACTTTTACAAAGCTCCTACAATGAGCAGTTCTTC.